This is a list of T cell receptor beta chains from one sample in a study of blood T cell repertoires in COVID-19. The method was immunoSEQ multiplex PCR; TCRdb's version includes in-frame clones alone and lacks a portion of them. The table records about 200,000 clones, approximately 80% of them present only once. Sequencing input: PBMCs or T cells enriched from blood (not recorded which). All receptors derive from a woman between 40 and 55 years old with acute COVID-19. Each CDR3 is given with its conserved first and last residue. Clone size is given for some rows only: seen once, a few or many times, or a class if the clone is expanded.

J gene,clone size,V gene,CDR3 protein
TRBJ2-3,-,TRBV7-3,CASSPLRDRGRGDTQYF
TRBJ1-2,-,TRBV18,CASSPEAGGNYGYTF
TRBJ2-1,-,TRBV10-3,CAISELSGKGEQFF
TRBJ2-7,-,TRBV2,CASSVGQYYEQYF
TRBJ2-1,-,TRBV9,CASSVSSAGMSYNEQFF
TRBJ2-2,-,TRBV7-2,CASSATLAGSYTGELFF
TRBJ2-3,-,TRBV11-2,CASSLDRAGGRDTQYF
TRBJ1-2,-,TRBV7-3,CASSPDRANYGYTF
TRBJ1-2,-,TRBV14,CASSQNRQDFLNGYTF
TRBJ2-5,few,TRBV28,CASRTSGLTEETQYF
TRBJ2-1,-,TRBV30,CAWSVDRGHNEQFF
TRBJ1-2,few,TRBV4-1,CASSQDRVGYTF
TRBJ1-6,-,TRBV28,CASRAGGPDNSPLHF
TRBJ2-5,-,TRBV5-1,CASSSSGGKETQYF
TRBJ2-1,-,TRBV11-2,CASSQKQGAEYNEQFF
TRBJ1-2,-,TRBV7-8,CASSRQGAGYGYTF
TRBJ2-7,-,TRBV7-8,CASSLRRTSLYEQYF
TRBJ1-2,-,TRBV4-2,CASSQGFSGRSSVGRGKNYGYTF
TRBJ1-1,-,TRBV2,CASRGQPNTEAFF
TRBJ2-7,-,TRBV28,CASSLLTGKAREQYF
TRBJ2-2,-,TRBV27,CASREGQGAGELFF
TRBJ2-5,-,TRBV5-4,CASSKKPGLAFETQYF
TRBJ1-5,-,TRBV6-5,CARPQGNPPHF
TRBJ2-7,-,TRBV5-6,CASSFGGGQGYEQYF
TRBJ2-1,-,TRBV18,CASSPQAGVYNEQFF
TRBJ2-1,many,TRBV19,CASSIGQGAQNEQFF